This paragraph covers one T cell receptor beta chain sequence. The antigen is undetermined. Produced via immunoSEQ multiplex PCR; TCRdb's table is partial and in-frame only. The data hold around 56,000 clones, with about 86% observed a single time. The data are from a study of PD-L1 blockade in urothelial cancer. For the study at large: Across blood samples, T cells had a median count of roughly 140,000.

The germline gives CDR1 MNHNY, CDR2 SVGAGI (reference sequence). This CDR3 has 15 residues. Trimming took 6 bases from V and 0 from J; bases not matched to a gene: 8. Study findings and constraints: Tumor-associated TCR clones expanded more in blood at 3 weeks in patients with durable benefit.

The input for sequencing was PBMCs, taken around atezolizumab (anti-PD-L1) treatment. The TCR originated in a man in his fifties with urothelial cancer. The gene calls are TRBV6-6 and TRBJ2-7; the match to TRBD1 covers 7 bases. The CDR3 region has the DNA TGTGCCAGCAGGCCCGGGACAGCCATCTCCTACGAGCAGTACTTC. Translated: CASRPGTAISYEQYF.